This T cell receptor (beta chain) stems from a study of response to subunit inactivated influenza vaccine. Study-level findings and limits: Few new T cells, the authors suggested, are recruited by each seasonal influenza vaccination.

This clonotype was counted many times. Its antigen remains unknown. Trimming left V 3 bases short and J 5 bases short, with 9 bases between. The CDR3 is 13 residues long. Germline-derived CDR1 and CDR2 are SGHRS and YFSETQ. TCRdb redid the calling of the RT-PCR reads with MiXCR, one entry per CDR3 protein. In the table there are almost 250,000 distinct CDR3 sequences, 12% of which are singletons. The sample here was non-naive T cells sorted from PBMCs, taken around two weeks before vaccination. The rearrangement links TRBV5-1 to TRBJ1-5, with D possibly matching TRBD1 (6 bases). The source of this sequence is a man in his forties or fifties who received an inactivated influenza vaccine. CDR3 DNA: TGCGCCAGCAGCTGGGCAGGGGATCAGCCCCAGCATTTT. It is translated as CASSWAGDQPQHF.